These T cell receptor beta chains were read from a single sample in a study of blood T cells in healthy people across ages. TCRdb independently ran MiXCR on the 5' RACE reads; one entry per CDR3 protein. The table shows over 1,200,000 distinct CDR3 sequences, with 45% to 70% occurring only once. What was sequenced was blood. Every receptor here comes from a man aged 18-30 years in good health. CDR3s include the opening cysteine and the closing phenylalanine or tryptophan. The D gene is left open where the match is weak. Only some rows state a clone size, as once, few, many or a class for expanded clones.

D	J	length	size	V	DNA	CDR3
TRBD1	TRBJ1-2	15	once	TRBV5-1	TGCGCCAGCAGCCCTGAGGCAGGGGGCTTTGCTGGCTACACCTTC	CASSPEAGGFAGYTF
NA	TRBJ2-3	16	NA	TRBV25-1	TGTGCCAGCAGTGAGGGGCAGGGTCAGTTCATGGATACGCAGTATTTT	CASSEGQGQFMDTQYF
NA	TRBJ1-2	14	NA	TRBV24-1	TGTGCCACCAGTGATTTGTTCAGGAACTATGGCTACACCTTC	CATSDLFRNYGYTF
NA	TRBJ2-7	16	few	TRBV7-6	TGTGCCAGCAGCTTACCTCAGGGTGAAAGCTCCTACGAGCAGTACTTC	CASSLPQGESSYEQYF
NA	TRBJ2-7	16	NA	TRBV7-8	TGTGCCAGCAGCTTAGTTTCTGGCCAGCTCCCCTACGAGCAGTACTTC	CASSLVSGQLPYEQYF
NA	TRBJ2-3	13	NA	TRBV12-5	TGTGCTAGTGGTTTTTCCCGCACAGATACGCAGTATTTT	CASGFSRTDTQYF
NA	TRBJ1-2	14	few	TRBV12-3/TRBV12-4	TGTGCCAGCAGTCGGCGTTGGAGGGGCTATGGCTACACCTTC	CASSRRWRGYGYTF
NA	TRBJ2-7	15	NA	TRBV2	TGTGCCAGCACTCTGGGGGAGCTGAGGCCATACGAGCAGTACTTC	CASTLGELRPYEQYF
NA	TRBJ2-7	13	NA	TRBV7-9	TGTGCCAGCAGCTCCGGCAGAGTCTACGAGCAGTACTTC	CASSSGRVYEQYF
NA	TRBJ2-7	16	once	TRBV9	TGTGCCAGCAGCGTAGGAGTCTATAGGGGGTCCTACGAGCAGTACTTC	CASSVGVYRGSYEQYF
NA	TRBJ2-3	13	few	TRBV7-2	TGTGCCAGCAGCTTTCTGGAAACAGATACGCAGTATTTT	CASSFLETDTQYF
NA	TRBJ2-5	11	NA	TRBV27	TGTGCCAGCGGTCAAGGGGAGACCCAGTACTTC	CASGQGETQYF
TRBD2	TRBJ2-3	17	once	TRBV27	TGTGCCAGCAGTTTATTAGGCGGGGGGGCATCTGGGGATACGCAGTATTTT	CASSLLGGGASGDTQYF
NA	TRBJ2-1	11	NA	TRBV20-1	TGCAGTGGGGAAGACGGGAATGAGCAGTTCTTC	CSGEDGNEQFF
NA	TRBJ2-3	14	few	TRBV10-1	TGCGCCAGCAGTGAATTACTTGCGACAGATACGCAGTATTTT	CASSELLATDTQYF
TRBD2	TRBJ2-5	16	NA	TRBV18	TGTGCCAGCTCTCCTACCGGACTAGCGGGATCAGAGACCCAGTACTTC	CASSPTGLAGSETQYF
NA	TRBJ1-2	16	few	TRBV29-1	TGCAGCGCCCACGGGGACCCGGGCCCCAACAGCTATGGCTACACCTTC	CSAHGDPGPNSYGYTF
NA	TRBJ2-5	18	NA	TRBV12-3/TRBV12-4	TGTGCCAGCAGCTATCAGCTAGCACTATCGAGGGGTGTGGAGACCCAGTACTTC	CASSYQLALSRGVETQYF
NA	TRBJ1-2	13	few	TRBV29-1	TGCAGCGTTGAATCCAGAATAGGATATGGCTACACCTTC	CSVESRIGYGYTF
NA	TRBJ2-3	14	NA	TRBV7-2	TGTGCCAGCAGCTTAGCCGGGGATGGTGATACGCAGTATTTT	CASSLAGDGDTQYF
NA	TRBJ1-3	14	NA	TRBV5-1	TGCGCCAGCAGCTTGAGGGGGAATTCCAACACCATATATTTT	CASSLRGNSNTIYF
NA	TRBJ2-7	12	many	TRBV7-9	TGTGCCAGCAGTTCCCCAGGGTACGAGCAGTACTTC	CASSSPGYEQYF
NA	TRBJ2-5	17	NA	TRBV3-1	TGTGCCAGCAGCCAAAGGCGGGTGGGGAATCCCTACAATGAGCAGTACTTC	CASSQRRVGNPYNEQYF
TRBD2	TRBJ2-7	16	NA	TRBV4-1	TGCGCCAGCAGCCAAGGAACGGGACTAGCGCCTTACGAGCAGTACTTC	CASSQGTGLAPYEQYF
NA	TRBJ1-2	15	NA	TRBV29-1	TGCAGCGTTGAAGATCGGCGCCAGGGAGGCTATGGCTACACCTTC	CSVEDRRQGGYGYTF
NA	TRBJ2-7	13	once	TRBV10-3	TGTGCCATCAGGCGGGACAACGTCTACGAGCAGTACTTC	CAIRRDNVYEQYF
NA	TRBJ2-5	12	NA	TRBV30	TGTGCCTGGAGACCAGGGCAAGAGACCCAGTACTTC	CAWRPGQETQYF
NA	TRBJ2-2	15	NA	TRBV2	TGTGCCAGCAGTTCTAGTTTTTCGAACACCGGGGAGCTGTTTTTT	CASSSSFSNTGELFF
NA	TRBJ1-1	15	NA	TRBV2	TGTGCCAGCAGCCCGGGCCCATTCCCGAACACTGAAGCTTTCTTT	CASSPGPFPNTEAFF
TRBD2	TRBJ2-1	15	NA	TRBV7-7	TGTGCCAGCAGCGCAGGGGCGGGACTAGGGGATGAGCAGTTCTTC	CASSAGAGLGDEQFF
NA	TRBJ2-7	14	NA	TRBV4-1	TGCGCCAGCAGCCAACTAGAGGGCGGCTACGAGCAGTACTTC	CASSQLEGGYEQYF
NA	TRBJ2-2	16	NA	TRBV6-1	TGTGCCAGCAGTGCTTGGGACACCCCTCGTCCCGGGGAGCTGTTTTTT	CASSAWDTPRPGELFF
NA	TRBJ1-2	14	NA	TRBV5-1	TGCGCCGGCAGCTTGGATCCTGGGGAGTCTGGCTACACCTTC	CAGSLDPGESGYTF
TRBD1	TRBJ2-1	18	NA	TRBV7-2	TGTGCCAGCAGCTTCAGCGCGAAAAACAGGGGGTCCTACAATGAGCAGTTCTTC	CASSFSAKNRGSYNEQFF
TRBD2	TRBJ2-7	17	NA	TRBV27	TGTGCCAGCAGTTCCCCGGGACTAGCGGGGGGCCGCTACGAGCAGTACTTC	CASSSPGLAGGRYEQYF
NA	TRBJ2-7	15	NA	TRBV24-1	TGTGCCACCAGTGACCCAGGGGACCCCACCTACGAGCAGTACTTC	CATSDPGDPTYEQYF
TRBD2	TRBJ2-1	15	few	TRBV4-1	TGCGCCAGCAGCACTGGGGGACTAACCTACAATGAGCAGTTCTTC	CASSTGGLTYNEQFF
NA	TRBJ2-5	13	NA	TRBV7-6	TGTGCCAGCAGCTCAGGGGCCAGCGCGACCCAGTACTTC	CASSSGASATQYF
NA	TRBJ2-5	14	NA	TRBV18	TGTGCCAGCTCGCCGCACGTCTTCAGAGAGACCCAGTACTTC	CASSPHVFRETQYF
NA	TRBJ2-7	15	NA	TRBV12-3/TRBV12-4	TGTGCCAGCAGTGGTTTTGGCAAACGGGGCTACGAGCAGTACTTC	CASSGFGKRGYEQYF
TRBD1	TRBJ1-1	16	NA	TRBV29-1	TGCAGCGGTGGCTTCGGGACAGGCTATCCGAACACTGAAGCTTTCTTT	CSGGFGTGYPNTEAFF
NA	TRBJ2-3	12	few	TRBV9	TGTGCCAGCAGCGTGGTGGCGGATACGCAGTATTTT	CASSVVADTQYF
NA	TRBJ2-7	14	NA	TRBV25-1	TGTGCCAGCAGTAGCGGGACACACTCCTACGAGCAGTACTTC	CASSSGTHSYEQYF
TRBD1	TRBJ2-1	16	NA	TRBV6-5	TGTGCCAGCAGTTGGGTGGGACAGGGCTCCTACAATGAGCAGTTCTTC	CASSWVGQGSYNEQFF
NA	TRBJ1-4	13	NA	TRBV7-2	TGTGCCAGCAGCTCACCACCCGTTGGAAAACTGTTTTTT	CASSSPPVGKLFF
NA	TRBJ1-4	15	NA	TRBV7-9	TGTGCCAGCAGCGTTACCGGGACAACTAATGAAAAACTGTTTTTT	CASSVTGTTNEKLFF
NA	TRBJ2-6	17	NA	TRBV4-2	TGTGCCAGCAGCCAAGATAGGGGTCACTCTGGGGCCAACGTCCTGACTTTC	CASSQDRGHSGANVLTF
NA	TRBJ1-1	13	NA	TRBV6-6	TGTGCCAGCAGTTACTCTAGGGACACTGAAGCTTTCTTT	CASSYSRDTEAFF
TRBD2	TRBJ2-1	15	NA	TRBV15	TGTGCCACCAGCCACCTAGCGGGAGGCATCAATGGGCAGTTCTTC	CATSHLAGGINGQFF
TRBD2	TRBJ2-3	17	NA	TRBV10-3	TGTGCCACCCTTCGAAGGGAGGGGCGGGATAGCACAGATACGCAGTATTTT	CATLRREGRDSTDTQYF
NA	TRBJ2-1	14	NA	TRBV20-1	TGCAGTGCTAGAGGGGACGGGAATTACAATGAGCAGTTCTTC	CSARGDGNYNEQFF
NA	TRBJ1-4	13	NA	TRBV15	TGTGCCACCAGCAGAGAACCTAATGAAAAACTGTTTTTT	CATSREPNEKLFF
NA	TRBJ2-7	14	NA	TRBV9	TGTGCCAGCAGCGTAGGGACACCCGCTGTCGAGCAGTACTTC	CASSVGTPAVEQYF
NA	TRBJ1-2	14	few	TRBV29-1	TGCAGCGCCGACGGGGAGCCCGCAAACTATGGCTACACCTTC	CSADGEPANYGYTF
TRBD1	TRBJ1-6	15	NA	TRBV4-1	TGCGCCAGCAGCCCTTGGGACAGGGGAAATTCACCCCTCCACTTT	CASSPWDRGNSPLHF
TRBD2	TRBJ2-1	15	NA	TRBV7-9	TGTGTCAGCAGCCGGCCTAGCGGGAGGTACAATGAGCAGTTCTTC	CVSSRPSGRYNEQFF
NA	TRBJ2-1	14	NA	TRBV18	TGTGCCAGCTCACCACGTTCAAGGGGCAATGAGCAGTTCTTC	CASSPRSRGNEQFF
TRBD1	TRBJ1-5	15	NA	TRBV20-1	TGCAGTGCTAGAGACGGGGGACAGGGGATGGAGCCCCAGCATTTT	CSARDGGQGMEPQHF